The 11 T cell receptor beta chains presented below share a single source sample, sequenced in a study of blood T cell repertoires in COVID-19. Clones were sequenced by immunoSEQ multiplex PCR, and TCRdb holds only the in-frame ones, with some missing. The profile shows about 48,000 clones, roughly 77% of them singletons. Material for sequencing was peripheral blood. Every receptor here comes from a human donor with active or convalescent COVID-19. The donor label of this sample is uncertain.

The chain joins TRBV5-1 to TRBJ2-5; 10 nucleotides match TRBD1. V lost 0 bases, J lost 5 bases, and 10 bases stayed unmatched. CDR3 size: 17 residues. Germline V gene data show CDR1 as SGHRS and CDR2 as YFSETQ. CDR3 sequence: CASSLAPRQGAGETQYF. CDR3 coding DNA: TGCGCCAGCAGCTTGGCTCCTCGACAGGGGGCCGGGGAGACCCAGTACTTC.

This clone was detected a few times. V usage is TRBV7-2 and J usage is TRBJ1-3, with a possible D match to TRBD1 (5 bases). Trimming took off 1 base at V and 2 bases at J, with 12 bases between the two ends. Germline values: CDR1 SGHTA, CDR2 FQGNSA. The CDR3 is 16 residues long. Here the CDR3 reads CASSLVSGFTGNTIYF. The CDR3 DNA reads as TGTGCCAGCAGCTTAGTATCAGGGTTTACTGGAAACACCATATATTTT.

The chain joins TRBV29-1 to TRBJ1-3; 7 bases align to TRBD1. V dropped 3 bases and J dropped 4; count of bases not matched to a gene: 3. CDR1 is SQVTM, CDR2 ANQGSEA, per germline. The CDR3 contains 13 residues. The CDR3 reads CSVDRGTGNTIYF. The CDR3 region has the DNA TGCAGCGTTGACAGGGGGACCGGAAACACCATATATTTT.

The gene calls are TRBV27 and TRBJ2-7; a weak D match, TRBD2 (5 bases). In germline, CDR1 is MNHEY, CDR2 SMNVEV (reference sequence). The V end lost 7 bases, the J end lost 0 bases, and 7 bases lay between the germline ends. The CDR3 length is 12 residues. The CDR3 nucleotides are TGTGCCAGCAACCGGGACTCCTACGAGCAGTACTTC. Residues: CASNRDSYEQYF.

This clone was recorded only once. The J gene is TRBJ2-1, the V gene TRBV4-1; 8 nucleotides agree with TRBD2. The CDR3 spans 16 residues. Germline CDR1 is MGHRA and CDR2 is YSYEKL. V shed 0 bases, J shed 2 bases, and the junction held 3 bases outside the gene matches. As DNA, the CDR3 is TGCGCCAGCAGCCAAGAAGCGGGAGTCCCCTACAATGAGCAGTTCTTC. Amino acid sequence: CASSQEAGVPYNEQFF.

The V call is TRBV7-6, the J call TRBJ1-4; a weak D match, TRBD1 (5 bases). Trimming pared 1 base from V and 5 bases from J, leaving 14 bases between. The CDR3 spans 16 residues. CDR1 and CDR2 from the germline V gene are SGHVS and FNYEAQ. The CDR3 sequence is CASSLGLLQGNEKLFF. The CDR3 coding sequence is TGTGCCAGCAGCTTAGGCTTGCTCCAGGGAAATGAAAAACTGTTTTTT.

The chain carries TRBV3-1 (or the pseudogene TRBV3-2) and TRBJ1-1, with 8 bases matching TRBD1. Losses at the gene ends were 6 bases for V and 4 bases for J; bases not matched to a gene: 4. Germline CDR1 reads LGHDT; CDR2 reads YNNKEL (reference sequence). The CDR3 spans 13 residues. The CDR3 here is CASSRTGFTEAFF. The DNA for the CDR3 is TGTGCCAGCAGTCGGACAGGGTTCACTGAAGCTTTCTTT.

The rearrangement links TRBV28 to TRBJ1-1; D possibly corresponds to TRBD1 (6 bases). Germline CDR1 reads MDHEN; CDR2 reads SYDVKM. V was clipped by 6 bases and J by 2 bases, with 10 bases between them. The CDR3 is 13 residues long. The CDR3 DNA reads TGTGCCAGCAGCGGACAGTCCAACACTGAAGCTTTCTTT. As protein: CASSGQSNTEAFF.

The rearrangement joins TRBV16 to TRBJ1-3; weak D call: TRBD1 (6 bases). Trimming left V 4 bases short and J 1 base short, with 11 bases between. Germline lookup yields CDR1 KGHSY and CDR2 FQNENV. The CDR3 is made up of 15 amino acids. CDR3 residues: CASSLYRESGNTIYF. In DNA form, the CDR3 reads TGTGCCAGCAGCCTATACAGGGAATCTGGAAACACCATATATTTT.

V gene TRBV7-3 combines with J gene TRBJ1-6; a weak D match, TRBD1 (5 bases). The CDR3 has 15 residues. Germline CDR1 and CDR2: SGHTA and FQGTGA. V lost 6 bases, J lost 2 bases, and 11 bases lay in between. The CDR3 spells CASRQANTYNSPLHF. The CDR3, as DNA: TGTGCCAGCAGACAGGCGAACACCTATAATTCACCCCTCCACTTT.

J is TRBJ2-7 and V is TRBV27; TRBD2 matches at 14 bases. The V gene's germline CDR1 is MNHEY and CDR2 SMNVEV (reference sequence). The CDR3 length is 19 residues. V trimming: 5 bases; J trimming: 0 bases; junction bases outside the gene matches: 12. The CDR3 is CASSPPPGLAGDGSYEQYF. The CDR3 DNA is TGTGCCAGCAGTCCCCCCCCGGGACTAGCGGGAGATGGCTCCTACGAGCAGTACTTC.